This T cell receptor beta chain emerged from a study of T-cell memory formation after mild COVID-19. In the study overall: Clusters were largely donor specific.

TCRdb reanalysed the 5' RACE reads using MiXCR and keeps one entry per CDR3 protein. This table has under 250,000 distinct CDR3 sequences, 7.5% to 10% appearing once. After removal of 1 base from V and 5 bases from J, the junction contained 8 bases not matched to a gene. The CDR3 has 17 residues. The clonotype originates from a man between 18 and 35 years old who had mild COVID-19 (a few samples of this study predate the infection). Cell type and time point are not known. The material sequenced was PBMCs or a T cell subset sorted from them (not recorded which). The rearrangement links TRBV12-3 or TRBV12-4 to TRBJ2-3, with TRBD2 matching 11 bases. The CDR3 sequence is CASSLGMTSGAGDTQYF. DNA of the CDR3: TGTGCCAGCAGTTTAGGGATGACTAGCGGGGCGGGAGATACGCAGTATTTT.